Shown below are 19 T cell receptor beta chains from a single sample sequenced in a study of OX40 agonist ivuxolimab in advanced cancers. This table comes from immunoSEQ multiplex PCR, and its TCRdb copy is limited to in-frame clones, with some not included. The data show fewer than 100,000 clones, roughly 89% seen once. The material sequenced was CD4+ or CD8+ T cells sorted from blood, taken in a trial of the OX40 agonist ivuxolimab. Receptors originate from an adult with an advanced solid tumor such as melanoma, head and neck, liver or kidney cancer.

The J gene is TRBJ2-1, the V gene TRBV7-2; the match to TRBD2 covers 10 bases. Germline-derived CDR1 and CDR2 are SGHTA and FQGNSA. The J segment lost 2 bases and the V segment lost 0 bases, leaving 4 bases of the junction unmatched. The CDR3 is 17 residues long. CDR3 in DNA: TGTGCCAGCAGCTTAGCGCGGCTAGCGGGAGCCTACAATGAGCAGTTCTTC. Its protein product is CASSLARLAGAYNEQFF. The full variable domain, completed using reference TRBV7-2 and TRBJ2-1, is GAGVSQSPSNKVTEKGKDVELRCDPISGHTALYWYRQSLGQGLEFLIYFQGNSAPDKSGLPSDRFSAERTGGSVSTLTIQRTQQEDSAVYLCASSLARLAGAYNEQFFGPGTRLTVL.

This clone has only one observation. The rearrangement joins TRBV5-4 to TRBJ2-3, with a weak D call TRBD1 (5 bases). This CDR3 region has 14 residues. Germline values: CDR1 SGHNT, CDR2 YYREEE (reference sequence). Trimming took 5 bases from V and 0 from J, leaving 10 bases between them. In nucleotides, the CDR3 is TGTGCCAGCAGGTCATCAGGGAGCACAGATACGCAGTATTTT. Its translation: CASRSSGSTDTQYF.

This rearrangement joins TRBV6-6 to TRBJ1-5; TRBD1 might be the D (5 bases). The CDR3 covers 14 residues. V lost 7 bases and J 5 bases, leaving 15 bases between the germline ends. Germline V gives CDR1 MNHNY, CDR2 SVGAGI (reference sequence). CDR3 amino acids: CASTPGGGHQPQHF. The CDR3 DNA follows: TGTGCCAGCACCCCGGGGGGAGGACATCAGCCCCAGCATTTT.

The rearrangement links TRBV4-1 to TRBJ1-5, with 11 bases fitting TRBD1. CDR3 length: 21 residues. The V segment lost 4 bases and the J segment 2 bases; nucleotides outside the gene matches: 19. Germline V gene lookup returns CDR1 MGHRA and CDR2 YSYEKL. CDR3 protein: CASSLCFRTGTGGGGNQPQHF. Written as DNA, the CDR3 is TGCGCCAGCAGCCTCTGTTTCCGAACCGGGACAGGGGGAGGGGGCAATCAGCCCCAGCATTTT.

The genes are TRBV2 and TRBJ2-5; TRBD2 matches at 7 bases. Per germline, CDR1 SNHLY and CDR2 FYNNEI. Trimming at V came to 8 bases and at J to 1 base, leaving 7 bases not matched to a gene. The CDR3 length is 14 residues. CDR3 DNA sequence: TGTGCCAGCCAGAGCGGGGCGTTCCAAGAGACCCAGTACTTC. Protein sequence: CASQSGAFQETQYF.

This sequence joins TRBV28 and TRBJ1-1; possible D gene TRBD1, 6 bases. Germline V gives CDR1 MDHEN, CDR2 SYDVKM. There are 16 residues in the CDR3. Trimming stripped 5 bases from V and 1 base from J, with 17 bases between. The CDR3 region is CASSRPLGGQNTEAFF. CDR3 coding DNA: TGTGCCAGCAGTCGGCCTTTAGGGGGTCAGAACACTGAAGCTTTCTTT.

This chain joins TRBV7-2 and TRBJ1-2; D remains unclear. The CDR3 runs to 15 residues. The V end was cut by 1 base, the J end by 4 bases, with 13 bases between. In germline, CDR1 is SGHTA, CDR2 FQGNSA. The CDR3 loop is CASSLGFGPFYGYTF. CDR3 bases: TGTGCCAGCAGCTTAGGCTTTGGGCCATTCTATGGCTACACCTTC.

This sequence joins TRBV6-1 and TRBJ2-3, with 7 bases matching TRBD1. The CDR3 has 16 residues. Germline V gene sequence: CDR1 MNHNS, CDR2 SASEGT. Losses at the gene ends were 1 base for V and 2 bases for J; bases not matched to a gene: 6. This CDR3 is CASSEVQGTFTDTQYF. As DNA, the CDR3 is TGTGCCAGCAGTGAAGTACAGGGGACCTTCACAGATACGCAGTATTTT.

The CDR3 loop reads CASSFTQALSGNTIYF. CDR3 in DNA: TGTGCCAGCAGCTTTACGCAGGCCCTTTCTGGAAACACCATATATTTT. The chain links TRBV7-9 to TRBJ1-3; D is unclear. This CDR3 has 16 amino acids. Germline V gene data show CDR1 as SEHNR and CDR2 as FQNEAQ (reference sequence). V was pared by 3 bases and J by 1 base, with 13 bases between.

The genes are TRBV7-3 and TRBJ2-1; no definite D call. Germline V gene data show CDR1 as SGHTA and CDR2 as FQGTGA. This CDR3 has 12 amino acids. The ends were cut back, 5 bases at V and 8 bases at J, with 10 bases in the middle. The CDR3 nucleotides read TGTGCCAGCAGCCTCGTTAGGGATGAGCAGTTCTTC. It specifies CASSLVRDEQFF.

This sequence joins TRBV10-3 and TRBJ1-3, with 7 bases that match TRBD1. Germline V gene sequence: CDR1 ENHRY, CDR2 SYGVKD. The CDR3 is 17 amino acids. Trimming cost V 0 bases and J 2 bases; bases outside gene matches: 7. For the CDR3, the DNA is TGTGCCATCAGTGAGTCCGGCGGCACAGGGGCTGGAAACACCATATATTTT. Protein sequence: CAISESGGTGAGNTIYF.

This clone was detected once. V is TRBV28 and J is TRBJ2-5, with unresolved D. The CDR3 extends over 15 amino acids. Trimming stripped 2 bases from V and 1 base from J, with 11 bases between. Germline V gives CDR1 MDHEN, CDR2 SYDVKM. CDR3 in amino acids: CASSLGGAPQETQYF. For the CDR3, the DNA is TGTGCCAGCAGTTTAGGCGGAGCCCCCCAAGAGACCCAGTACTTC.

The V and J genes are TRBV5-4 and TRBJ2-3; a weak D match, TRBD1 (6 bases). The germline V gene encodes CDR1 SGHNT and CDR2 YYREEE (reference sequence). The CDR3 loop spans 15 amino acids. Deletions cut 2 bases from V and 1 base from J, with 11 bases between. In DNA, the CDR3 is TGTGCCAGCAGCTTTCAGGACAGACGCACAGATACGCAGTATTTT. It specifies CASSFQDRRTDTQYF.

V and J are TRBV7-8 and TRBJ2-1; D might be TRBD1 or TRBD2, each matching 5 bases. Germline V gene lookup returns CDR1 SGHVS and CDR2 FQNEAQ. Trimming removed 4 bases from V and 2 bases from J, with 12 bases in between. The CDR3 contains 15 residues. The CDR3, as DNA: TGTGCCAGCAGCTGGGGGTCGGAGACCTACAATGAGCAGTTCTTC. Translation gives CASSWGSETYNEQFF.

CDR3 nucleotide sequence: TGTGCCAGCAGTGTTCTTAGTCAGTCAGATACGCAGTATTTT. Protein: CASSVLSQSDTQYF. The chain links TRBV2 to TRBJ2-3, with D unresolved. The CDR3 is made up of 14 amino acids. The V end was cut by 4 bases, the J end by 4 bases, with 12 bases between. CDR1 is SNHLY and CDR2 is FYNNEI in the germline V gene.

This clone has more than one count but fewer than ten. The chain combines TRBV21-1 with TRBJ1-5. TRBV21-1 is noted as a pseudogene. This CDR3 is 12 amino acids long. CDR3 in amino acids: CALSRGNQPQHF. As DNA, the CDR3 is TGTGCCCTCTCGAGGGGAAATCAGCCCCAGCATTTT.

The genes are TRBV11-2 and TRBJ2-5; 8 nucleotides agree with TRBD2. After removal of 7 bases from V and 2 bases from J, the junction contained 6 bases not matched to a gene. The CDR3 spans 14 residues. Germline V gene sequence: CDR1 SGHAT, CDR2 FQNNGV. The CDR3: CASKGRGGQETQYF. Written as DNA, the CDR3 is TGTGCCAGCAAGGGACGGGGGGGGCAAGAGACCCAGTACTTC.

The genes are TRBV28 and TRBJ1-2; D unresolved. The CDR3 runs to 12 residues. Between the trimmed V and J ends, which lost 1 base and 7 bases, there was a span of 7 bases. Germline V lookup: CDR1 MDHEN, CDR2 SYDVKM. The CDR3 sequence is CASSLSEGGYTF. Written as DNA, the CDR3 is TGTGCCAGCAGTTTATCAGAGGGTGGCTACACCTTC.

The chain carries TRBV6-1 and TRBJ2-2, with no clear D. The CDR3 has 13 residues. Germline values: CDR1 MNHNS, CDR2 SASEGT. V dropped 5 bases and J dropped 4 bases, with 8 bases sitting between them. The chain's CDR3 is CASSFTVTGELFF. The CDR3 region has the DNA TGTGCCAGCAGTTTCACAGTCACCGGGGAGCTGTTTTTT.